This T cell receptor beta chain was captured by sequencing in a study of shared clonotypes between healthy human individuals. This CDR3 region has 16 residues. Unmatched junction bases numbered 8, after V lost 5 bases and J lost 4 bases. The germline V gene has CDR1 MNHEY and CDR2 SMNVEV (reference sequence). This table comes from immunoSEQ multiplex PCR, and its TCRdb copy is limited to in-frame clones, with some not included. The sample records more than 500,000 clones, around 95% being singletons. This clone was found once. Its antigen is as yet unknown. The naive CD8 fraction comprised CD45RO-negative cells positively selected for CCR7 and excluded terminally differentiated effector memory CD45RA+ cells. Findings and caveats of the study: Clonotype sharing among donors was expected to depend on sequencing depth. Across four donors, naive CD4 shared around 5.4%, naive CD8 over 3%, memory CD4 2.3%, memory CD8 around 0.36%.

The chain joins TRBV27 to TRBJ2-6, with 7 bases lining up with TRBD1. The clonotype originates from a woman in her twenties or thirties in good health. The sample taken for sequencing was naive CD8+ T cells sorted from blood. CDR3 sequence: CASSRETGVGANVLTF. The DNA of the CDR3 is TGTGCCAGCAGTAGGGAAACAGGGGTCGGGGCCAACGTCCTGACTTTC.